The table lists the clone carrying this T cell receptor beta chain with a few counts. Its antigen is undetermined. The TCR beta CDR3 regions underwent amplification from RNA transcripts. The workflow started with a first-round RT-PCR run with HTBI primers and then moved on to a second-round multiplex PCR. TCRdb fed the multiplex PCR reads into MiXCR, producing one record per CDR3 protein. The table lists hundreds of thousands of distinct CDR3 sequences, about 20% of them singletons. The data belong to a study of Graves' ophthalmopathy and Graves' hyperthyroidism. For the study at large: The authors collected peripheral blood at initial diagnosis, before any treatment.

V gave up 5 bases and J gave up 1 base, with 9 bases separating them. Looked up from germline, CDR1 is SGHRS and CDR2 is YFSETQ. The CDR3 contains 14 residues. Overall study results and limits: In blood, most expanded thyroid clonotypes above 0.001 frequency were also detected.

Absence of ophthalmopathy within 18 months of follow-up defined stable hyperthyroidism. As the starting material, 10 ml of fresh peripheral blood yielded the PBMCs. The J gene is TRBJ2-2, the V gene TRBV5-1; maybe TRBD2 (5 bases). This clonotype was sampled from a woman aged 18-29 years with stable Graves' hyperthyroidism. Some clones in this sample may be carry-over from other donors' samples. Sequenced: peripheral blood. The DNA for the CDR3 is TGCGCCAGCAGGGAGGAGATGAACACCGGGGAGCTGTTTTTT. Encoded protein: CASREEMNTGELFF.